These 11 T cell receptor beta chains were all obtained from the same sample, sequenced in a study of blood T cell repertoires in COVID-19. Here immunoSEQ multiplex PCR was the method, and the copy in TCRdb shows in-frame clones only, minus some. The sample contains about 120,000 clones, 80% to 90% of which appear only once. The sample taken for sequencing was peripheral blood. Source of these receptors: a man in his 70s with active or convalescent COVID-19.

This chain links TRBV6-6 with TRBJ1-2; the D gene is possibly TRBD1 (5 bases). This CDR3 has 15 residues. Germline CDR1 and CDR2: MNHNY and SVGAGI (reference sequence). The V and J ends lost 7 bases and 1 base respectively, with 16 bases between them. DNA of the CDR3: TGTGCCAGCACCCTTGGTAGCGGGGGTAACTATGGCTACACCTTC. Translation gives CASTLGSGGNYGYTF.

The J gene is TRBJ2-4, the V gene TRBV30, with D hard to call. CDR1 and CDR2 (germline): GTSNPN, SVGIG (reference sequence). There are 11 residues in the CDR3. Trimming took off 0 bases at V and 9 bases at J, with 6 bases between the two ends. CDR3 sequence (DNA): TGTGCCTGGAGTGTAAGCGCCATTCAGTACTTC. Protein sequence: CAWSVSAIQYF.

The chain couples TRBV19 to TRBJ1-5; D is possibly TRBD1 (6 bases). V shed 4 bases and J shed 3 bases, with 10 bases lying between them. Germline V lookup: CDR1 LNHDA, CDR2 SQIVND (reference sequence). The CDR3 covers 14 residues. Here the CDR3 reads CASSNREHNQPQHF. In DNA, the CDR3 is TGTGCCAGTAGTAACAGGGAGCACAATCAGCCCCAGCATTTT.

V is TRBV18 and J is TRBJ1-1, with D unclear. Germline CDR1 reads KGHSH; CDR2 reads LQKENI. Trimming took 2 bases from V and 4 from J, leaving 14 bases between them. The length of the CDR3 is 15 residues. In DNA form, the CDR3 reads TGTGCCAGCTCACCAGTACAGTCCCCTGGCACTGAAGCTTTCTTT. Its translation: CASSPVQSPGTEAFF.

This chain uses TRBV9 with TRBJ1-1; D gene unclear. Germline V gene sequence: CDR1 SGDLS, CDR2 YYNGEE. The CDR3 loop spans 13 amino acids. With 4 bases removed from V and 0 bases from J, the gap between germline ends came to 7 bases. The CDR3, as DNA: TGTGCCAGCAGCCAGTCTTTGAACACTGAAGCTTTCTTT. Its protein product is CASSQSLNTEAFF.

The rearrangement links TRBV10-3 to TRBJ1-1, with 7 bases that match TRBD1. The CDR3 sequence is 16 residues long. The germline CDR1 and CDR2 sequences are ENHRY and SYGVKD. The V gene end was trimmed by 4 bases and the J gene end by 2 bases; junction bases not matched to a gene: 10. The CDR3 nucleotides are TGTGCCATCAGTGTCCAGCTAGCAGGGGGAAACACTGAAGCTTTCTTT. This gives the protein CAISVQLAGGNTEAFF.

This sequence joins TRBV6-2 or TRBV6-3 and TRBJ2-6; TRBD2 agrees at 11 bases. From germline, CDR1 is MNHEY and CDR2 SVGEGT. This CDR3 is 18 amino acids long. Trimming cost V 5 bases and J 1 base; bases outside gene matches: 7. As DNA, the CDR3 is TGTGCCAGCAGTCGCAGACTAGCGGGGTCGTCTGGGGCCAACGTCCTGACTTTC. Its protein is CASSRRLAGSSGANVLTF.

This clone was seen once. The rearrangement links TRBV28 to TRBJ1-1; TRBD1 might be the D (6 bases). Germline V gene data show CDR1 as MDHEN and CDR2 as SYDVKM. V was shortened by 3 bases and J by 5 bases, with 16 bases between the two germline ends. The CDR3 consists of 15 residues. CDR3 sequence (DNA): TGTGCCAGCAGTTTCATATCCTACAGGGATACTGAAGCTTTCTTT. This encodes CASSFISYRDTEAFF.

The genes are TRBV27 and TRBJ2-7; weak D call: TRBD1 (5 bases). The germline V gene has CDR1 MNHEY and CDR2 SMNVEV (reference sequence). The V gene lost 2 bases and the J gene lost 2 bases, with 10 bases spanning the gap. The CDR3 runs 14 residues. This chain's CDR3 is CASSLDSVPYEQYF. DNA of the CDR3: TGTGCCAGCAGTTTAGACAGTGTGCCCTACGAGCAGTACTTC.

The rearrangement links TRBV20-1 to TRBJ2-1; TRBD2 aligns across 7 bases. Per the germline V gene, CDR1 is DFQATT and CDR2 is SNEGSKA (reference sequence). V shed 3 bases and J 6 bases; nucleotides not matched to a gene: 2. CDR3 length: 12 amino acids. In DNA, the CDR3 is TGCAGTGCTAGTGGCGGGAGCAATGAGCAGTTCTTC. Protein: CSASGGSNEQFF.

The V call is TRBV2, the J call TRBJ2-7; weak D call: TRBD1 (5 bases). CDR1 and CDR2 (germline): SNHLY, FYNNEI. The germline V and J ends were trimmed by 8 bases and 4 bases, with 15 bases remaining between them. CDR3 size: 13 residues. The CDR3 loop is CASGPDIGYEQYF. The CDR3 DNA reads TGTGCCAGCGGTCCGGACATAGGGTACGAGCAGTACTTC.